The 2 T cell receptor beta chains presented below share a single source sample, sequenced in a study of regulatory T cells in long-lasting Graves disease. Construction of TCR beta libraries relied on iRepertoire HTBI primers and on Arm-PCR targeting CDR3 regions. Each CDR3 protein is one row after TCRdb ran MiXCR on the multiplex PCR reads. The repertoire has some 230,000 distinct CDR3 sequences, 18% of them found once; the top ten carry around 20%. Time point: newly diagnosed GD, antithyroid drugs for less than 3 months. RNA isolated from PBMCs was used to make the TCR library. Sequenced material: peripheral blood mononuclear cells (PBMCs), taken at new diagnosis, from a patient treated with antithyroid drugs. The receptors were gathered from a female donor with Graves disease.

There are many counts of this clonotype. The chain recombines TRBV2 with TRBJ2-3; 9 bases align to TRBD2. The length of the CDR3 is 13 residues. CDR1 is SNHLY and CDR2 is FYNNEI in the germline V gene. Trimming took 11 bases from V and 1 from J; bases not matched to a gene: 4. The CDR3 sequence: CAGGGAGTDTQYF. In DNA form, the CDR3 reads TGTGCCGGCGGGGGGGCTGGCACAGATACGCAGTATTTT.

This clonotype has at least ten counts. The chain joins TRBV12-3 or TRBV12-4 to TRBJ2-2; TRBD1 matches at 9 bases. CDR3 size: 15 residues. V was clipped by 4 bases and J by 5 bases; unmatched bases: 5. The DNA for the CDR3 is TGTGCCAGCAGTTCAAACAGGGGGCTGACCGGGGAGCTGTTTTTT. This codes for CASSSNRGLTGELFF.